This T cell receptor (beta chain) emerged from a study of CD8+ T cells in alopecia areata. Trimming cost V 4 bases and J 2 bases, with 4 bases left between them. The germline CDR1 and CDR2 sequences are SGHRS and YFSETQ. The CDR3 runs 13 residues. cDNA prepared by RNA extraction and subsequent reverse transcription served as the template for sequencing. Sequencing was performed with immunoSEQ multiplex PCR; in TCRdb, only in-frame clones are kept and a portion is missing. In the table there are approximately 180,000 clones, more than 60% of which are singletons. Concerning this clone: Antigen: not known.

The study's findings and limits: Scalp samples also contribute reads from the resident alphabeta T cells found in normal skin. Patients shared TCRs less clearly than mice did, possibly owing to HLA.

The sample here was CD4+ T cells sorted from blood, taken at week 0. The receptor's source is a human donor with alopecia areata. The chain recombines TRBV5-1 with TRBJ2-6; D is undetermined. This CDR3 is CASSDPGANVLTF. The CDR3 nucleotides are TGCGCCAGCAGCGACCCTGGGGCCAACGTCCTGACTTTC.